This passage covers 8 T cell receptor beta chains from one sample sequenced in a study of T-cell reconstitution after alpha-beta-depleted transplantation in children. Unique molecular identifiers were used in preparing the TCRbeta library. A single record per CDR3 protein comes from TCRdb applying MiXCR to the PCR reads. The sample has around 420,000 distinct CDR3 sequences, about 17% seen once. Sequencing was performed on PBMCs, mostly from graft donor cells, taken 360 days after TCRalphabeta/CD19-depleted stem cell transplant. The receptors come from a boy younger than two who had a stem cell transplant for Wiskott-Aldrich syndrome, so the T cells may come from the graft donor.

The V call is TRBV24-1, the J call TRBJ2-5, with TRBD1 matching 9 bases. Germline loops: CDR1 KGHDR, CDR2 SFDVKD. CDR3 length equals 15 residues. After removal of 2 bases from V and 3 bases from J, the junction contained 3 bases not matched to a gene. In DNA form, the CDR3 reads TGTGCCACCAGTGATTCCGGGACAGGGAAAGAGACCCAGTACTTC. This gives the protein CATSDSGTGKETQYF.

There are a few counts of this clonotype. The rearrangement links TRBV4-1 to TRBJ2-3, with D possibly being TRBD2 (6 bases). Trimming took 2 bases from V and 3 from J, leaving 18 bases between them. The CDR3 consists of 17 residues. Looked up from germline, CDR1 is MGHRA and CDR2 is YSYEKL. The CDR3 sequence: CASSQHNGMGRTDTQYF. CDR3 DNA sequence: TGCGCCAGCAGCCAACATAACGGGATGGGGAGGACAGATACGCAGTATTTT.

This clonotype was counted ten times or more. CDR3 DNA sequence: TGTGCCACCAGTGATCCCCAGGGGGCTGGTGAGACCCAGTACTTC. Translated, it gives CATSDPQGAGETQYF. This chain connects TRBV24-1 to TRBJ2-5; 8 nucleotides match TRBD1. The CDR3 loop spans 15 amino acids. Germline V gene lookup returns CDR1 KGHDR and CDR2 SFDVKD. The V gene end was trimmed by 3 bases and the J gene end by 5 bases; junction bases not matched to a gene: 7.

This clonotype was seen more than once but under ten times. The V gene is TRBV25-1, the J gene TRBJ2-2; TRBD2 aligns across 9 bases. There are 18 residues in the CDR3. Germline lookup yields CDR1 MGHDK and CDR2 SYGVNS. V lost 3 bases, J lost 0 bases, and 8 bases stayed unmatched. The CDR3, as DNA: TGTGCCAGCAGTGATTCCATTAGCGGGGGTCCGAACACCGGGGAGCTGTTTTTT. Translating gives CASSDSISGGPNTGELFF.

This clonotype was counted between two and nine times. The gene calls are TRBV5-5 and TRBJ2-2, with D possibly matching TRBD1 (6 bases). The CDR3 loop spans 15 amino acids. Germline values: CDR1 SGHKS, CDR2 YYEKEE (reference sequence). Trimming stripped 4 bases from V and 4 bases from J, with 14 bases between. CDR3 residues: CASSLGTSPTGELFF. The CDR3, as DNA: TGTGCCAGCAGCCTTGGGACATCACCCACCGGGGAGCTGTTTTTT.

Note on this clonotype: With a much larger clone just one base away, this may be a read error. The chain couples TRBV29-1 to TRBJ2-2; possibly TRBD2 for D (5 bases). Per germline, CDR1 SQVTM and CDR2 ANQGSEA. This CDR3 comprises 13 residues. V was shortened by 1 base and J by 4 bases, with 7 bases between the two germline ends. CDR3 bases: TGCAGCGTTGAAGCGGGGAGCACCGGGGAGCTGTTTTTT. Its protein is CSVEAGSTGELFF.

The gene calls are TRBV20-1 and TRBJ2-7, with 7 bases lining up with TRBD2. The CDR3 runs 15 residues. V dropped 4 bases and J dropped 3; count of bases not matched to a gene: 12. Germline lookup yields CDR1 DFQATT and CDR2 SNEGSKA (reference sequence). CDR3 coding DNA: TGCAGTGCTACCGTCTGGGGGAGGGCCTTCTACGAGCAGTACTTC. Translation gives CSATVWGRAFYEQYF.

The chain uses TRBV12-3 or TRBV12-4 and TRBJ2-7, with 11 nucleotides matching TRBD2. Trimming took 2 bases from V and 3 from J; bases not matched to a gene: 6. This CDR3 has 16 residues. CDR3 amino acids: CASSLRQLAGDYEQYF. In DNA form, the CDR3 reads TGTGCCAGCAGTTTACGGCAACTAGCGGGGGACTACGAGCAGTACTTC.